A single sample is the source of the 20 T cell receptor beta chains below, sequenced in a study of control samples from healthy donors and cancer patients. Here immunoSEQ multiplex PCR was the method, and the copy in TCRdb shows in-frame clones only, minus some. The sample has some 140,000 clones; 85% to 90% are singletons. Sequencing was performed on PBMCs. These receptors all stem from a man aged 45 to 65 with head and neck cancer.

The chain has TRBV6-1 and TRBJ1-5; D uncertain. V dropped 2 bases and J dropped 2 bases, with 7 bases sitting between them. The CDR3 loop spans 14 amino acids. The germline CDR1 and CDR2 sequences are MNHNS and SASEGT. The CDR3 sequence is CASSEFTGNQPQHF. The CDR3 DNA is TGTGCCAGCAGTGAATTCACAGGCAATCAGCCCCAGCATTTT.

The chain couples TRBV27 to TRBJ2-1, with TRBD2 identical over 9 bases. V shed 7 bases and J 4 bases; nucleotides not matched to a gene: 8. There are 15 residues in the CDR3. From germline, CDR1 is MNHEY and CDR2 SMNVEV (reference sequence). CDR3: CASTQGLAGYNEQFF. Here the CDR3 DNA reads TGTGCCAGCACCCAAGGGCTAGCGGGGTACAATGAGCAGTTCTTC.

The rearrangement links TRBV19 to TRBJ2-1; D remains unclear. The germline V gene has CDR1 LNHDA and CDR2 SQIVND (reference sequence). This CDR3 comprises 13 residues. Between the trimmed V and J ends, which lost 4 bases and 4 bases, there was a span of 8 bases. The CDR3 coding sequence is TGTGCCAGTAGTACCCGGACGTACAATGAGCAGTTCTTC. Translated: CASSTRTYNEQFF.

The chain has TRBV28 and TRBJ2-7, with D uncertain. Trimming shortened V by 5 bases and J by 4 bases, and 9 bases separated the two germline ends. This CDR3 has 12 residues. Looked up from germline, CDR1 is MDHEN and CDR2 is SYDVKM. CDR3 protein: CASSAQTYEQYF. DNA for the CDR3: TGTGCCAGCAGTGCACAGACTTACGAGCAGTACTTC.

The gene calls are TRBV11-2 and TRBJ2-3; TRBD1 might be the D (5 bases). The CDR3 sequence is 17 residues long. Looked up from germline, CDR1 is SGHAT and CDR2 is FQNNGV. The V end lost 2 bases, the J end lost 2 bases, and 17 bases lay between the germline ends. CDR3 nucleotides: TGTGCCAGCAGCTTAATTGGGCCAGGGAAACTCACAGATACGCAGTATTTT. This encodes CASSLIGPGKLTDTQYF.

This sequence joins TRBV6-5 and TRBJ1-4, with TRBD1 matching over 9 bases. The germline V gene has CDR1 MNHEY and CDR2 SVGAGI. Losses at the gene ends were 5 bases for V and 7 bases for J; bases not matched to a gene: 5. The CDR3 length is 14 residues. CDR3 in DNA: TGTGCCAGCAGTAAGGGGGACAGGGCTGAAAAACTGTTTTTT. Protein: CASSKGDRAEKLFF.

The chain uses TRBV19 and TRBJ1-2; D unclear. Trimming took off 3 bases at V and 2 bases at J, with 7 bases between the two ends. Looked up from germline, CDR1 is LNHDA and CDR2 is SQIVND (reference sequence). CDR3 length: 13 residues. The DNA of the CDR3 is TGTGCCAGTAGTATGTCTCCAAACTATGGCTACACCTTC. Amino acids: CASSMSPNYGYTF.

This clone has only one observation. V and J are TRBV7-2 and TRBJ2-1; 9 nucleotides align to TRBD1. Germline lookup yields CDR1 SGHTA and CDR2 FQGNSA. The CDR3 extends over 17 amino acids. The trim removed 3 bases at V and 6 bases at J, leaving 12 bases unmatched. The CDR3 protein is CASSLRTGTGSLNEQFF. The CDR3 nucleotides are TGTGCCAGCAGCTTGAGGACCGGGACAGGGTCACTCAATGAGCAGTTCTTC. The full variable domain, its missing parts supplied by reference TRBV7-2 and TRBJ2-1, is GAGVSQSPSNKVTEKGKDVELRCDPISGHTALYWYRQSLGQGLEFLIYFQGNSAPDKSGLPSDRFSAERTGGSVSTLTIQRTQQEDSAVYLCASSLRTGTGSLNEQFFGPGTRLTVL.

The chain recombines TRBV6-5 with TRBJ2-1, with TRBD2 identical over 9 bases. Trimming cost V 6 bases and J 10 bases; bases outside gene matches: 7. Germline loops: CDR1 MNHEY, CDR2 SVGAGI. The CDR3 loop spans 13 amino acids. The CDR3 coding sequence is TGTGCCAGCAGGGACGATAGCGGGGGCGAGCAGTTCTTC. Its translation is CASRDDSGGEQFF.

Only a few counts were recorded for this clone. The chain couples TRBV3-1 (or the pseudogene TRBV3-2) to TRBJ2-1; the D is unclear. Germline assignment: CDR1 LGHDT and CDR2 YNNKEL (reference sequence). The CDR3 consists of 16 residues. Trimming took off 1 base at V and 5 bases at J, with 15 bases between the two ends. This chain's CDR3 is CASSQGGPLLNNEQFF. CDR3 coding DNA: TGTGCCAGCAGCCAAGGTGGCCCTTTATTGAACAATGAGCAGTTCTTC.

The V and J genes are TRBV18 and TRBJ1-1; unclear D gene. Trimming stripped 6 bases from V and 3 bases from J, with 11 bases between. CDR1 is KGHSH and CDR2 is LQKENI in the germline V gene. The CDR3 sequence is 13 residues long. CDR3 in amino acids: CASSQGEDTEAFF. CDR3 DNA: TGTGCCAGCTCTCAAGGAGAGGACACTGAAGCTTTCTTT. The full variable domain, its missing parts supplied by reference TRBV18 and TRBJ1-1, is NAGVMQNPRHLVRRRGQEARLRCSPMKGHSHVYWYRQLPEEGLKFMVYLQKENIIDESGMPKERFSAEFPKEGPSILRIQQVVRGDSAAYFCASSQGEDTEAFFGQGTRLTVV.

The chain has TRBV19 and TRBJ2-7; D unresolved. The V and J ends lost 1 base and 6 bases respectively, with 10 bases between them. The CDR3 sequence is 13 residues long. Germline V gene lookup returns CDR1 LNHDA and CDR2 SQIVND (reference sequence). The CDR3 nucleotides are TGTGCCAGTAGTATAGTGGACGGAGCCGAGCAGTACTTC. Amino acid sequence: CASSIVDGAEQYF. Combining the CDR3 with reference TRBV19 and TRBJ2-7 gives the whole variable domain DGGITQSPKYLFRKEGQNVTLSCEQNLNHDAMYWYRQDPGQGLRLIYYSQIVNDFQKGDIAEGYSVSREKKESFPLTVTSAQKNPTAFYLCASSIVDGAEQYFGPGTRLTVT.

The count of this clone is one. The chain recombines TRBV6-5 with TRBJ2-5, with 7 bases identical to TRBD2. CDR3 length equals 14 residues. With 7 bases clipped from V and 5 bases from J, the junction kept 10 bases outside the gene matches. Germline lookup yields CDR1 MNHEY and CDR2 SVGAGI. DNA of the CDR3: TGTGCCAGCACCGACGGGGCGGGAGATGAGACCCAGTACTTC. The encoded protein is CASTDGAGDETQYF.

This clone was counted a single time. The chain joins TRBV6-5 to TRBJ2-2; D gene unclear. Germline V CDR1 and CDR2: MNHEY, SVGAGI. The ends were cut back, 2 bases at V and 1 base at J, with 11 bases in the middle. The CDR3 length is 16 residues. Written as DNA, the CDR3 is TGTGCCAGCAGTTACAGCCATACCCAGAACACCGGGGAGCTGTTTTTT. Translated, it gives CASSYSHTQNTGELFF.

V is TRBV7-3 and J is TRBJ2-1; maybe TRBD1 (6 bases). Germline V gives CDR1 SGHTA, CDR2 FQGTGA. This CDR3 comprises 18 residues. The V and J ends lost 1 base and 6 bases respectively, with 22 bases between them. The CDR3 DNA follows: TGTGCCAGCAGCTTAAACCCCCCAGACAGGCCCTGGGGCAATGAGCAGTTCTTC. The encoded protein is CASSLNPPDRPWGNEQFF.

CDR3 loop: CASSPSILTLYNEQFF. The CDR3 nucleotides read TGTGCCAGCTCACCATCGATCCTCACCTTATACAATGAGCAGTTCTTC. V is TRBV18 and J is TRBJ2-1; D remains ambiguous. Per germline, CDR1 KGHSH and CDR2 LQKENI. CDR3 length: 16 residues. Trimming shortened V by 2 bases and J by 4 bases, and 15 bases separated the two germline ends.

V and J are TRBV7-9 and TRBJ1-5; weak D call: TRBD1 (5 bases). From germline, CDR1 is SEHNR and CDR2 FQNEAQ (reference sequence). The length of the CDR3 is 13 residues. V was pared by 3 bases and J by 6 bases, with 9 bases between. In DNA, the CDR3 is TGTGCCAGCAGCTTGGGGGGGGGTCAGCCCCAGCATTTT. It is translated as CASSLGGGQPQHF.

V is TRBV18 and J is TRBJ2-4; 7 nucleotides line up with TRBD1. Germline-derived CDR1 and CDR2 are KGHSH and LQKENI. The CDR3 contains 18 residues. The J segment lost 0 bases and the V segment lost 4 bases, leaving 12 bases of the junction unmatched. The CDR3 nucleotides are TGTGCCAGCTCACTGATCCGGGACAGTCTTGTAGCCAAAAACATTCAGTACTTC. It yields the protein CASSLIRDSLVAKNIQYF.

The table lists this clone with many counts. Other DNA variants within this sample encode the same CDR3. The chain uses TRBV5-4 and TRBJ2-5, with TRBD2 matching over 9 bases. V was pared by 1 base and J by 2 bases, with 3 bases of the junction left unmatched. The CDR3 totals 15 residues. CDR1 is SGHNT, CDR2 YYREEE, per germline (reference sequence). The CDR3 bases are TGTGCCAGCAGCTTGTCTAGCGGGGAACAAGAGACCCAGTACTTC. It codes for CASSLSSGEQETQYF.

This rearrangement joins TRBV5-1 to TRBJ1-1; no clear D gene. The V end was cut by 0 bases, the J end by 8 bases, with 11 bases between. CDR3 length: 13 amino acids. Germline V lookup: CDR1 SGHRS, CDR2 YFSETQ. The CDR3: CASSLAPAFEAFF. CDR3 DNA sequence: TGCGCCAGCAGCTTGGCCCCCGCCTTCGAAGCTTTCTTT.